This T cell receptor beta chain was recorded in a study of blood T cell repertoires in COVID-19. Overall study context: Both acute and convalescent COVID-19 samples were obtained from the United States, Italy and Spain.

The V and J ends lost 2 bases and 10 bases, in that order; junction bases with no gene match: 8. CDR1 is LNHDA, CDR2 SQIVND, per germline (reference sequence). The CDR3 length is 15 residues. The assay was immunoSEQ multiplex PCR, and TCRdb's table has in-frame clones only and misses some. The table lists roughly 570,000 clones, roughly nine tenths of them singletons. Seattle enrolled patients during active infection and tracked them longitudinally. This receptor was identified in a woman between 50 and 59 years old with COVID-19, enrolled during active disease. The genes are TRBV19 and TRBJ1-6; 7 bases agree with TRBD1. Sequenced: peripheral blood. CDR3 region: CASSIPTGLRSPLHF. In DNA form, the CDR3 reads TGTGCCAGTAGTATACCGACAGGGCTCCGCTCACCCCTCCACTTT.